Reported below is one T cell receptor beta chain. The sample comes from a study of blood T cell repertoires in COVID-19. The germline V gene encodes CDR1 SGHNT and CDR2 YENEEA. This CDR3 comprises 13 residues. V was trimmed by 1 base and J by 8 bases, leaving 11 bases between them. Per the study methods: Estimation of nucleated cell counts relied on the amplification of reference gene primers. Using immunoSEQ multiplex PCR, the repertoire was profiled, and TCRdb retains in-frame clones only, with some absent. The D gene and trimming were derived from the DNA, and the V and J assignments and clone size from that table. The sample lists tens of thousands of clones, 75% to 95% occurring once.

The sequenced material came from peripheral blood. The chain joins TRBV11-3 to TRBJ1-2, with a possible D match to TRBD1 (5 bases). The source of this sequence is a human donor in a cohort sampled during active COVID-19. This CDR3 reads CASSLGQGGGYTF. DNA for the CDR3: TGTGCCAGCAGCTTAGGGCAGGGAGGAGGCTACACCTTC.